The 24 T cell receptor beta chains below come from one sample, sequenced in a study of molecular identifiers for immune sequencing clone quantification. One entry per CDR3 protein, called by TCRdb with MiXCR from the PCR reads. The sample contains about 640,000 distinct CDR3 sequences, about 20% of which appear only once. Sequencing input: naive CD8+ T cells from blood, with Jurkat cell RNA spiked in. Subset: FACS-sorted CD8+CD4-CCR7+CD45RA+ naive T cells. Receptor source: a human donor in good health. Some libraries in this study had Jurkat cell RNA spiked in.

This clonotype occurred many times. The chain recombines TRBV20-1 with TRBJ1-1; D not certain. Germline V gives CDR1 DFQATT, CDR2 SNEGSKA (reference sequence). The V end lost 0 bases, the J end lost 5 bases, and 7 bases lay between the germline ends. The CDR3 spans 12 residues. The CDR3 reads CSARDYGTEAFF. The CDR3 DNA sequence: TGCAGTGCTAGAGATTACGGGACTGAAGCTTTCTTT.

There are many counts of this clonotype. The chain combines TRBV20-1 with TRBJ2-5; TRBD2 matches 8 bases. From germline, CDR1 is DFQATT and CDR2 SNEGSKA (reference sequence). There are 16 residues in the CDR3. V lost 4 bases, J lost 4 bases, and 14 bases stayed unmatched. The CDR3 sequence: CSATYELAEGGETQYF. The CDR3 DNA is TGCAGTGCTACCTACGAACTAGCGGAGGGGGGAGAGACCCAGTACTTC.

V is TRBV7-9 and J is TRBJ2-5; D is perhaps TRBD2 (7 bases). Trimming pared 2 bases from V and 0 bases from J, leaving 16 bases between. The CDR3 consists of 17 residues. The germline gives CDR1 SEHNR, CDR2 FQNEAQ (reference sequence). The CDR3 protein is CASSLTFGGGHQETQYF. The DNA of the CDR3 is TGTGCCAGCAGCTTAACGTTTGGGGGGGGCCACCAAGAGACCCAGTACTTC.

This clonotype was seen at least ten times. The CDR3 loop is CASGLGDTGATEAFF. The DNA for the CDR3 is TGTGCTAGTGGTTTGGGGGACACAGGGGCCACTGAAGCTTTCTTT. V gene TRBV12-5 combines with J gene TRBJ1-1, with 7 bases identical to TRBD1. Trimming cost V 1 base and J 4 bases; bases outside gene matches: 6. The germline gives CDR1 LGHNT, CDR2 FRNRAP. The CDR3 totals 15 residues.

A note on this clonotype: A read error may explain this, as a much larger clone is one base away. This sequence joins TRBV6-5 and TRBJ2-3; D is unclear. The germline CDR1 and CDR2 sequences are MNHEY and SVGAGI. The CDR3 length is 15 residues. The CDR3 loop is CASSYSSLSTDMQYF. The CDR3 nucleotides are TGTGCCAGCAGTTACTCGAGCCTTAGCACAGATATGCAGTATTTT.

This clonotype was recorded many times. The J gene is TRBJ2-5, the V gene TRBV4-3, with 7 bases identical to TRBD2. J gave up 5 bases and V 1 base, and 7 bases lay outside the gene matches. The CDR3 loop spans 15 amino acids. Germline V lookup: CDR1 LGHNA, CDR2 YSLEER. CDR3 bases: TGCGCCAGCAGCCAAGGAGCTAGCGGTGAGGAGACCCAGTACTTC. This gives the protein CASSQGASGEETQYF.

This clonotype has just a few counts. This may stem from a read error, because a much larger clone lies one nucleotide away. The chain links TRBV7-9 to TRBJ1-1; D not certain. Trimming removed 2 bases at V and 9 bases at J, with 10 bases between. The CDR3 covers 12 residues. Germline CDR1 reads SEHNR; CDR2 reads FQNEAQ (reference sequence). This CDR3 reads CASSLMETKAFF. The DNA for the CDR3 is TGTGCCAGCAGCTTAATGGAGACTAAAGCTTTCTTT.

There are many counts of this clonotype. The rearrangement joins TRBV5-1 to TRBJ2-5; the D gene is possibly TRBD2 (5 bases). V lost 4 bases, J lost 5 bases, and 12 bases lay in between. The CDR3 is 13 amino acids. CDR1 is SGHRS, CDR2 YFSETQ, per germline. The DNA of the CDR3 is TGCGCCAGCAGCCCAGAAACGGGGGAGACCCAGTACTTC. Its protein product is CASSPETGETQYF.

This clonotype was counted at least ten times. The CDR3 DNA follows: TGTGCCACCAGCAGAGATCGGGGAGAATCCTACGAGCAGTACTTC. As protein: CATSRDRGESYEQYF. This rearrangement joins TRBV15 to TRBJ2-7, with a weak D call TRBD2 (5 bases). Germline CDR1 reads LNHNV; CDR2 reads YYDKDF (reference sequence). The V and J ends lost 0 bases and 1 base respectively, with 10 bases between them. The CDR3 consists of 15 residues.

The chain has TRBV9 and TRBJ2-5; 11 bases are shared with TRBD2. The CDR3 runs 15 residues. Losses at the gene ends were 3 bases for V and 5 bases for J; bases not matched to a gene: 6. Germline V CDR1 and CDR2: SGDLS, YYNGEE. This CDR3 reads CASSAAGTSGETQYF. The CDR3 region has the DNA TGTGCCAGCAGCGCGGCCGGGACTAGCGGCGAGACCCAGTACTTC.

In this sample, this clonotype turned up many times. This chain connects TRBV7-9 to TRBJ2-7; TRBD2 is a possible D gene (6 bases). The CDR3 loop spans 14 amino acids. The V gene's germline CDR1 is SEHNR and CDR2 FQNEAQ (reference sequence). With 3 bases removed from V and 3 bases from J, the gap between germline ends came to 12 bases. CDR3 sequence: CASSFTSSHYEQYF. The CDR3 nucleotides read TGTGCCAGCAGCTTTACTAGCTCCCACTACGAGCAGTACTTC.

This clonotype was observed many times. The chain joins TRBV7-2 to TRBJ1-2; 9 bases match TRBD1. The CDR3 is made up of 17 amino acids. The germline CDR1 and CDR2 sequences are SGHTA and FQGNSA. V lost 4 bases, J lost 4 bases, and 13 bases stayed unmatched. CDR3 DNA sequence: TGTGCCAGCAGCTCCCATATCTCGACAGGGGGGGGCTATGGCTACACCTTC. Protein: CASSSHISTGGGYGYTF.

This chain uses TRBV4-3 with TRBJ2-7; 8 bases match TRBD2. The CDR3 spans 15 residues. J gave up 6 bases and V 5 bases, and 12 bases lay outside the gene matches. Germline CDR1 and CDR2: LGHNA and YSLEER. The CDR3 here is CASSMTSDSACEQYF. CDR3 nucleotide sequence: TGCGCCAGCAGCATGACTAGCGATTCGGCCTGCGAGCAGTACTTC.

In its sample, this clonotype was seen many times. V is TRBV5-1 and J is TRBJ2-1; 8 bases align to TRBD2. The CDR3 sequence is 16 residues long. The germline gives CDR1 SGHRS, CDR2 YFSETQ. V trimming: 0 bases; J trimming: 8 bases; junction bases outside the gene matches: 10. The CDR3 loop is CASSLDGGGPLDEQFF. The DNA of the CDR3 is TGCGCCAGCAGCTTGGATGGCGGGGGGCCTTTGGATGAGCAGTTCTTC. Full variable domain (remainder filled in from reference TRBV5-1 and TRBJ2-1): KAGVTQTPRYLIKTRGQQVTLSCSPISGHRSVSWYQQTPGQGLQFLFEYFSETQRNKGNFPGRFSGRQFSNSRSEMNVSTLELGDSALYLCASSLDGGGPLDEQFFGPGTRLTVL.

This clonotype turned up a few times. This may be a read error: a much more frequent sequence differs by one nucleotide. J is TRBJ2-3 and V is TRBV28; D is possibly TRBD1 or TRBD2 (5 bases each). The germline V gene encodes CDR1 MDHEN and CDR2 SYDVKM. This CDR3 spans 15 amino acids. Trimming left V 2 bases short and J 5 bases short, with 14 bases between. CDR3 nucleotides: TGTGCCAGCAGTTTAAGGTCCGGGACCGTAGATACGCAGTATTTT. Residues: CASSLRSGTVDTQYF.

This clonotype turned up a few times. The chain uses TRBV28 and TRBJ2-3; tentatively, D is TRBD1 (5 bases). Trimming took 5 bases from V and 5 from J, leaving 17 bases between them. The CDR3 length is 15 residues. Looked up from germline, CDR1 is MDHEN and CDR2 is SYDVKM. The CDR3 protein is CASSLQGIVGDTQYF. The CDR3 coding sequence is TGTGCCAGCAGTCTCCAGGGTATTGTGGGAGATACGCAGTATTTT.

This clonotype was seen repeatedly, ten times or more. The genes are TRBV2 and TRBJ2-7; D gene ambiguous. Germline CDR1 and CDR2: SNHLY and FYNNEI. The CDR3 has 13 residues. V lost 7 bases, J lost 1 base, and 11 bases lay in between. The chain's CDR3 is CASTWGQSYEQYF. In DNA form, the CDR3 reads TGTGCCAGCACCTGGGGTCAGTCCTACGAGCAGTACTTC.

Notes on this clonotype: Being one base from a much bigger clone, this may be a read error. The chain combines TRBV7-8 with TRBJ2-7, with TRBD2 matching 15 bases. Germline lookup yields CDR1 SGHVS and CDR2 FQNEAQ. The ends lost 5 bases at V and 3 bases at J; junction bases unmatched: 8. The CDR3 totals 17 residues. Written as DNA, the CDR3 is TGTGCCAGCAGCCCACGGACTAGCGGGGGGGACAACTACGAGCAGTACTTC. It encodes CASSPRTSGGDNYEQYF.

This clonotype showed up many times. CDR3 sequence reads: CASSLVGVQGLAKNIQYF. As DNA, the CDR3 is TGTGCCAGCAGTTTAGTGGGGGTACAGGGTCTGGCCAAAAACATTCAGTACTTC. The chain is built from TRBV27 and TRBJ2-4; a weak D match, TRBD1 (6 bases). Germline V gene lookup returns CDR1 MNHEY and CDR2 SMNVEV (reference sequence). The CDR3 is made up of 18 amino acids. Trimming stripped 2 bases from V and 1 base from J, with 18 bases between.

This clonotype was picked up many times. This chain uses TRBV6-4 with TRBJ1-1; no definite D call. Looked up from germline, CDR1 is MRHNA and CDR2 is SNTAGT. This CDR3 is 12 amino acids long. V lost 5 bases and J lost 7, with 11 bases in between. The CDR3 sequence is CASSSDGNEAFF. CDR3 DNA sequence: TGTGCCAGCAGTTCCGATGGGAATGAAGCTTTCTTT.

This clonotype was counted many times. The rearrangement links TRBV9 to TRBJ2-2; possible D gene TRBD2, 5 bases. The CDR3 sequence is 18 residues long. Germline CDR1 is SGDLS and CDR2 is YYNGEE. The V gene lost 4 bases and the J gene lost 6 bases, with 25 bases spanning the gap. The CDR3, as DNA: TGTGCCAGCAGCCCCAGGCCCTTTAAGCGGTACCTCGCCGGGGAGCTGTTTTTT. Protein product: CASSPRPFKRYLAGELFF.

This clonotype was seen at least ten times. The rearrangement joins TRBV5-6 to TRBJ1-1; D unresolved. From germline, CDR1 is SGHDT and CDR2 YYEEEE. V lost 4 bases, J lost 1 base, and 8 bases lay in between. The CDR3 sequence is 13 residues long. The CDR3 sequence: CASSRPKNTEAFF. CDR3 nucleotide sequence: TGTGCCAGCAGCAGGCCCAAGAACACTGAAGCTTTCTTT. The full variable domain, with the rest looked up from reference TRBV5-6 and TRBJ1-1, is DAGVTQSPTHLIKTRGQQVTLRCSPKSGHDTVSWYQQALGQGPQFIFQYYEEEERQRGNFPDRFSGHQFPNYSSELNVNALLLGDSALYLCASSRPKNTEAFFGQGTRLTVV.

This clonotype was seen ten or more times. J is TRBJ2-5 and V is TRBV7-2; 9 bases align to TRBD2. Germline CDR1 SGHTA, CDR2 FQGNSA. Germline trimming cut 5 bases from V and 5 bases from J; bases unmatched to any gene: 9. CDR3 length equals 15 residues. CDR3 sequence: CASSPLTGLAETQYF. Written as DNA, the CDR3 is TGTGCCAGCAGCCCCCTTACGGGACTAGCTGAGACCCAGTACTTC.

The chain is built from TRBV7-2 and TRBJ2-7; 10 positions match TRBD2. Germline-derived CDR1 and CDR2 are SGHTA and FQGNSA. The CDR3 is 15 amino acids. With V trimmed by 5 bases and J by 0 bases, 4 bases remained unmatched. For the CDR3, the DNA is TGTGCCAGCAGCCACGGACTAGCGGCCTCCTACGAGCAGTACTTC. Translation gives CASSHGLAASYEQYF.